Following are 6 T cell receptor beta chains from one sample sequenced in a study of spatial heterogeneity in lung cancer. Time point reported: blood at routine non-recurrence follow-up after resection. TCRdb re-derived calls from the 5' RACE reads in MiXCR, one entry per CDR3 protein. The sample has approximately 110,000 distinct CDR3 sequences, less than 14% seen once. Source: PBMCs, taken at follow-up. Every receptor here comes from a female donor with early-stage non-small cell lung cancer.

This clonotype was seen at least ten times. The rearrangement links TRBV20-1 to TRBJ2-1; D is unclear. The CDR3 is made up of 17 amino acids. Germline lookup yields CDR1 DFQATT and CDR2 SNEGSKA (reference sequence). The V end lost 0 bases, the J end lost 0 bases, and 15 bases lay between the germline ends. The CDR3 is CSARDRLGRSSYNEQFF. The CDR3 DNA sequence: TGCAGTGCTAGAGATCGGCTAGGACGAAGCTCCTACAATGAGCAGTTCTTC.

This clonotype was found a few times. The rearrangement uses TRBV27 and TRBJ1-1, with D uncertain. Trimming removed 6 bases from V and 5 bases from J, with 13 bases in between. The CDR3 extends over 13 amino acids. Germline V gene lookup returns CDR1 MNHEY and CDR2 SMNVEV (reference sequence). CDR3 residues: CASRGSFGTEAFF. The CDR3 DNA is TGTGCCAGCAGAGGGTCTTTCGGGACTGAAGCTTTCTTT.

The chain employs TRBV6-5 and TRBJ2-2, with TRBD2 identical over 8 bases. The V segment lost 2 bases and the J segment 9 bases; nucleotides outside the gene matches: 11. The CDR3 length is 16 residues. Germline CDR1 and CDR2: MNHEY and SVGAGI. As DNA, the CDR3 is TGTGCCAGCAGTTACGATGGACTAGCAGGAGATCGGGAGCTGTTTTTT. As protein: CASSYDGLAGDRELFF.

J is TRBJ2-1 and V is TRBV7-8; tentative D call: TRBD2 (6 bases). The V end was cut by 3 bases, the J end by 0 bases, with 6 bases between. This CDR3 has 14 amino acids. Germline values: CDR1 SGHVS, CDR2 FQNEAQ. The CDR3 region is CASSFGGSYNEQFF. Written as DNA, the CDR3 is TGTGCCAGCAGCTTCGGGGGCTCCTACAATGAGCAGTTCTTC.

The V and J genes are TRBV12-3 or TRBV12-4 and TRBJ2-6; D gene unclear. The CDR3 length is 15 residues. V was trimmed by 6 bases and J by 0 bases, leaving 9 bases between them. The CDR3 loop reads CASREHRSGANVLTF. In nucleotides, the CDR3 is TGTGCCAGCAGGGAACACCGCTCTGGGGCCAACGTCCTGACTTTC.

V is TRBV2 and J is TRBJ1-1, with D uncertain. This CDR3 is built from 13 residues. Deletions cut 3 bases from V and 4 bases from J, with 9 bases between. Looked up from germline, CDR1 is SNHLY and CDR2 is FYNNEI. The CDR3 here is CASSEVAVTEAFF. CDR3 coding DNA: TGTGCCAGCAGTGAGGTGGCAGTCACTGAAGCTTTCTTT.